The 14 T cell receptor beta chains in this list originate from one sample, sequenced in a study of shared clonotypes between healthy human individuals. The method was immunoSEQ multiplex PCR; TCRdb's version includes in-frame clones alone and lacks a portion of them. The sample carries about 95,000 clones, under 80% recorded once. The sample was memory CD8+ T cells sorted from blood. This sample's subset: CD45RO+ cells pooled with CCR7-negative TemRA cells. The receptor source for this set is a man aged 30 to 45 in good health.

The CDR3 protein is CASSLLAGAITGELFF. The DNA for the CDR3 is TGTGCCAGCAGCTTACTAGCGGGGGCTATCACCGGGGAGCTGTTTTTT. This chain connects TRBV7-6 to TRBJ2-2; 10 bases are shared with TRBD2. V shed 2 bases and J 4 bases; nucleotides not matched to a gene: 4. CDR3 length: 16 residues. Germline loops: CDR1 SGHVS, CDR2 FNYEAQ. Looking up the rest from reference TRBV7-6 and TRBJ2-2 gives the full variable domain: GAGVSQSPRYKVTKRGQDVALRCDPISGHVSLYWYRQALGQGPEFLTYFNYEAQQDKSGLPNDRFSAERPEGSISTLTIQRTEQRDSAMYRCASSLLAGAITGELFFGEGSRLTVL.

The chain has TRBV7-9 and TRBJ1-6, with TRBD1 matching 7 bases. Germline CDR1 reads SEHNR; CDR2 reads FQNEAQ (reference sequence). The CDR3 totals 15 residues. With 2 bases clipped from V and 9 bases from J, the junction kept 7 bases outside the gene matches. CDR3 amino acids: CASSLPTGIGSPLHF. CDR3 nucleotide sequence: TGTGCCAGCAGCTTACCGACAGGGATTGGTTCACCCCTCCACTTT.

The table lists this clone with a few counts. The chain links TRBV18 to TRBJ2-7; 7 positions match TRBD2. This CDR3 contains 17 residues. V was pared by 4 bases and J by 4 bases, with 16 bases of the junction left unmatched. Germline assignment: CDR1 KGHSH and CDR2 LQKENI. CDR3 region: CASSRRPGSGNSYEQYF. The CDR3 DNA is TGTGCCAGCTCACGAAGACCAGGAAGCGGGAATAGTTACGAGCAGTACTTC.

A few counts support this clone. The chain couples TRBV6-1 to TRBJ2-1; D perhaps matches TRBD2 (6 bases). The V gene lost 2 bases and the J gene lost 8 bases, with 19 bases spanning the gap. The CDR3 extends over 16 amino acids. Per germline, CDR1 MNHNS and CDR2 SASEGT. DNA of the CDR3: TGTGCCAGCAGTGAATTTGGGGGGTTGTTCACCCATGAGCAGTTCTTC. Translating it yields CASSEFGGLFTHEQFF.

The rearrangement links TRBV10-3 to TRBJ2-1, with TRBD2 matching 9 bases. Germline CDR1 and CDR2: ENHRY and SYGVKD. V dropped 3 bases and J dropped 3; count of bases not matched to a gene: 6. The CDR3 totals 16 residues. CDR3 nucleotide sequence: TGTGCCATCAGTGAATCTGGCGGGAGGGGCTACAATGAGCAGTTCTTC. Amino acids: CAISESGGRGYNEQFF.

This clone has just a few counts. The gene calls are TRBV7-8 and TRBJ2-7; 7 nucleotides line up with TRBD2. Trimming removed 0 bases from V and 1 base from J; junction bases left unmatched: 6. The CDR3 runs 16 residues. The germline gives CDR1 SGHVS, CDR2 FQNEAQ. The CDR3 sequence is CASSLAVLADSYEQYF. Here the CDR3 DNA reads TGTGCCAGCAGCTTAGCGGTGCTAGCGGATTCCTACGAGCAGTACTTC.

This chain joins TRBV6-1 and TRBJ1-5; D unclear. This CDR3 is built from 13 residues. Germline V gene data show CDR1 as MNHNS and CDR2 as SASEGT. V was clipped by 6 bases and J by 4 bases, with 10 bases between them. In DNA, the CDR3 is TGTGCCAGCAGATCGTCCAAAAATCAGCCCCAGCATTTT. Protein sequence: CASRSSKNQPQHF.

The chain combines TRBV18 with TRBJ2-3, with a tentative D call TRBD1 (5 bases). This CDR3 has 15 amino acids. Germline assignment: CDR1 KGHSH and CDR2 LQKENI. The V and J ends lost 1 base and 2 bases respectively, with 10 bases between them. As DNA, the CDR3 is TGTGCCAGCTCACCACAGGGGTCTCCCACAGATACGCAGTATTTT. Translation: CASSPQGSPTDTQYF.

The CDR3 region is CAWWDGTYGYTF. The CDR3 DNA sequence: TGTGCCTGGTGGGACGGAACATATGGCTACACCTTC. The chain combines TRBV30 with TRBJ1-2; TRBD1 might be the D (5 bases). Trimming pared 5 bases from V and 5 bases from J, leaving 12 bases between. Germline loops: CDR1 GTSNPN, CDR2 SVGIG (reference sequence). CDR3 length: 12 amino acids.

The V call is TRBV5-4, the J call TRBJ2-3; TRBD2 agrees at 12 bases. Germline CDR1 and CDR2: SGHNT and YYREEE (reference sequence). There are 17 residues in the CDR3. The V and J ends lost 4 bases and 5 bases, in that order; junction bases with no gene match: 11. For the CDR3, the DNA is TGTGCCAGCAGCCCGGGGACGGGACTAGCGGGTTTAGATACGCAGTATTTT. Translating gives CASSPGTGLAGLDTQYF. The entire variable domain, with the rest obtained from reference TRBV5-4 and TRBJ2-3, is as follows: ETGVTQSPTHLIKTRGQQVTLRCSSQSGHNTVSWYQQALGQGPQFIFQYYREEENGRGNFPPRFSGLQFPNYSSELNVNALELDDSALYLCASSPGTGLAGLDTQYFGPGTRLTVL.

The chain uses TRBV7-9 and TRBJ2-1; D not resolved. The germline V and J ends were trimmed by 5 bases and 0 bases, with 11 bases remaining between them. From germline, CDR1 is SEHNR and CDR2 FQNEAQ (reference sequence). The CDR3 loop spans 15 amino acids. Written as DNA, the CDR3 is TGTGCCAGCAGCCCGACGCTAAGCTCCTACAATGAGCAGTTCTTC. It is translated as CASSPTLSSYNEQFF.

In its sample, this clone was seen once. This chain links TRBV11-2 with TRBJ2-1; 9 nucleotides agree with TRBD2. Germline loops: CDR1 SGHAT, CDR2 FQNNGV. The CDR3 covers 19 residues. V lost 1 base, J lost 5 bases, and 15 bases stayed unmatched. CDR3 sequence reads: CASSLVAVRLAGRHNEQFF. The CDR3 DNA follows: TGTGCCAGCAGCTTAGTAGCGGTACGTCTAGCGGGACGTCACAATGAGCAGTTCTTC.

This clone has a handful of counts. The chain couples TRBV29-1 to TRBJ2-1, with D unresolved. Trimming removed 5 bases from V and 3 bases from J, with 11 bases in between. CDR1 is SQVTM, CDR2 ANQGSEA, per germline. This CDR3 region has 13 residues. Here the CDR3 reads CSVLVAYYNEQFF. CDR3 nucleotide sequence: TGCAGCGTTCTGGTGGCCTACTACAATGAGCAGTTCTTC.

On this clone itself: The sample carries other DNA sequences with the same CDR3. The CDR3 region is CASSLGTGGYEQFF. The CDR3 coding sequence is TGTGCCAGCAGCCTCGGGACAGGGGGTTATGAGCAGTTCTTC. The rearrangement links TRBV6-5 to TRBJ2-1; 11 bases fit TRBD1. The CDR3 is 14 residues long. Germline loops: CDR1 MNHEY, CDR2 SVGAGI. Germline trimming cut 6 bases from V and 8 bases from J; bases unmatched to any gene: 6.